These 21 T cell receptor beta chains were sequenced from one sample in a study of brain T cells in children with intractable seizures (dated by TCRdb to the early 2020s). In the paper's terms, the time point label means: resected brain tissue, or blood drawn just prior to surgery. The library was made by the immunoSEQ multiplex PCR assay. This is the immuneACCESS table as TCRdb keeps it, with only in-frame sequences that have V and J called. A part of the clones is gone; compared with another copy, unresolved V genes explain less than half, and the rest is unexplained. Across this sample there are approximately 60,000 clones, with roughly 95% seen only once. Approximately 0.38% of the sample rests with the top ten. The input for sequencing was peripheral blood, taken at surgery. These receptors originate from a boy younger than two with focal cortical dysplasia and intractable seizures.

V and J are TRBV3-1 (or the pseudogene TRBV3-2) and TRBJ2-3; TRBD2 is a possible D gene (7 bases). Per the germline V gene, CDR1 is LGHDT and CDR2 is YNNKEL (reference sequence). V lost 1 base and J 0 bases, leaving 11 bases between the germline ends. This CDR3 region has 16 residues. For the CDR3, the DNA is TGTGCCAGCAGCCAAGGGGGGGGCCACAGCACAGATACGCAGTATTTT. This codes for CASSQGGGHSTDTQYF.

The genes are TRBV19 and TRBJ1-1; 7 bases line up with TRBD1. The J segment lost 2 bases and the V segment lost 3 bases, leaving 6 bases of the junction unmatched. Looked up from germline, CDR1 is LNHDA and CDR2 is SQIVND (reference sequence). The CDR3 totals 15 residues. The chain's CDR3 is CASSILGDSNTEAFF. CDR3 nucleotide sequence: TGTGCCAGTAGTATTTTGGGGGACAGTAACACTGAAGCTTTCTTT.

The chain joins TRBV19 to TRBJ2-3; no definite D call. This CDR3 region has 16 residues. The ends were cut back, 2 bases at V and 0 bases at J, with 12 bases in the middle. The germline V gene encodes CDR1 LNHDA and CDR2 SQIVND (reference sequence). This CDR3 is CASSILSSPSTDTQYF. CDR3 coding DNA: TGTGCCAGTAGTATACTCTCCTCCCCTAGCACAGATACGCAGTATTTT.

To note about this clone: The junction and the germline gene differ at one end; a read error may be behind it. The gene calls are TRBV7-2 and TRBJ2-3; no firm D call. The length of the CDR3 is 16 residues. The germline CDR1 and CDR2 sequences are SGHTA and FQGNSA. The CDR3 DNA follows: TGTGCCAGCAGTTTAGAAGTCTATTGGGGCACAGATACGCAGTATTTT. It translates to CASSLEVYWGTDTQYF.

This chain links TRBV9 with TRBJ2-2; TRBD1 agrees at 7 bases. Germline loops: CDR1 SGDLS, CDR2 YYNGEE. Germline trimming cut 0 bases from V and 1 base from J; bases unmatched to any gene: 0. This CDR3 is 15 amino acids long. The CDR3 protein is CASSVGTGNTGELFF. The CDR3 DNA follows: TGTGCCAGCAGCGTAGGGACAGGGAACACCGGGGAGCTGTTTTTT. Filled out from reference TRBV9 and TRBJ2-2, the complete variable domain reads DSGVTQTPKHLITATGQRVTLRCSPRSGDLSVYWYQQSLDQGLQFLIQYYNGEERAKGNILERFSAQQFPDLHSELNLSSLELGDSALYFCASSVGTGNTGELFFGEGSRLTVL.

The V call is TRBV14, the J call TRBJ1-4; D is ambiguous. The length of the CDR3 is 12 residues. Germline V lookup: CDR1 SGHDN, CDR2 FVKESK. Trimming took off 0 bases at V and 6 bases at J, with 2 bases between the two ends. The CDR3 sequence is CASSQDHEKLFF. The CDR3 coding sequence is TGTGCCAGCAGCCAAGATCATGAAAAACTGTTTTTT.

The chain is built from TRBV10-3 and TRBJ1-5; D is unclear. The CDR3 is 14 amino acids. V was shortened by 7 bases and J by 0 bases, with 10 bases between the two germline ends. CDR1 and CDR2 from the germline V gene are ENHRY and SYGVKD. In DNA, the CDR3 is TGTGCCATCAACGGGGATCATAGCAATCAGCCCCAGCATTTT. Its translation is CAINGDHSNQPQHF.

The V call is TRBV15, the J call TRBJ1-5, with unresolved D. V shed 0 bases and J shed 2 bases, with 8 bases lying between them. Germline CDR1 reads LNHNV; CDR2 reads YYDKDF (reference sequence). CDR3 length: 15 residues. CDR3 sequence reads: CATSRDLWGNQPQHF. DNA of the CDR3: TGTGCCACCAGCAGAGATTTGTGGGGCAATCAGCCCCAGCATTTT. The full variable domain, completed using reference TRBV15 and TRBJ1-5, is DAMVIQNPRYQVTQFGKPVTLSCSQTLNHNVMYWYQQKSSQAPKLLFHYYDKDFNNEADTPDNFQSRRPNTSFCFLDIRSPGLGDTAMYLCATSRDLWGNQPQHFGDGTRLSIL.

This clone was found once. The chain carries TRBV6-2 or TRBV6-3 and TRBJ2-7; either TRBD1 or TRBD2 may supply D (5 bases each). The CDR3 is 17 amino acids. V lost 2 bases and J lost 0, with 17 bases in between. Germline V CDR1 and CDR2: MNHEY, SVGEGT. CDR3 DNA: TGTGCCAGCAGTTACCTTTCCCCCGGGACCTCCTCCTACGAGCAGTACTTC. This codes for CASSYLSPGTSSYEQYF.

The rearrangement links TRBV12-5 to TRBJ2-2; perhaps TRBD2 as D (5 bases). The V and J ends lost 3 bases and 0 bases respectively, with 5 bases between them. Germline CDR1 LGHNT, CDR2 FRNRAP. The CDR3 length is 14 residues. Written as DNA, the CDR3 is TGTGCTAGTGGTTTACTAGCGAACACCGGGGAGCTGTTTTTT. Encoded protein: CASGLLANTGELFF.

The chain employs TRBV18 and TRBJ2-1, with 10 bases lining up with TRBD2. This CDR3 comprises 15 residues. The V gene end was trimmed by 6 bases and the J gene end by 4 bases; junction bases not matched to a gene: 6. Germline V gene sequence: CDR1 KGHSH, CDR2 LQKENI. The CDR3 loop reads CASSQLAGHYNEQFF. The CDR3 bases are TGTGCCAGCTCCCAACTAGCGGGACATTACAATGAGCAGTTCTTC.

The rearrangement links TRBV2 to TRBJ1-4; D unclear. This CDR3 has 12 amino acids. Deletions cut 7 bases from V and 6 bases from J, with 9 bases between. CDR1 and CDR2 (germline): SNHLY, FYNNEI. CDR3 nucleotide sequence: TGTGCCAGCATGCGTTCCGATGAAAAACTGTTTTTT. Protein product: CASMRSDEKLFF.

The rearrangement joins TRBV4-1 to TRBJ1-5, with TRBD1 matching over 7 bases. The length of the CDR3 is 15 residues. CDR1 MGHRA and CDR2 YSYEKL come from the germline V gene. Trimming removed 3 bases from V and 6 bases from J; junction bases left unmatched: 8. CDR3 sequence reads: CASSQRPGDSQPQHF. CDR3 in DNA: TGCGCCAGCAGCCAGCGGCCTGGGGACAGTCAGCCCCAGCATTTT.

The genes are TRBV19 and TRBJ2-1, with 10 bases that match TRBD2. From germline, CDR1 is LNHDA and CDR2 SQIVND (reference sequence). With 5 bases clipped from V and 1 base from J, the junction kept 5 bases outside the gene matches. The CDR3 has 16 residues. CDR3 sequence reads: CASSGLAGGSYNEQFF. The CDR3 DNA follows: TGTGCCAGTAGTGGCTTAGCGGGAGGATCCTACAATGAGCAGTTCTTC.

V gene TRBV11-2 combines with J gene TRBJ2-3; D possibly uses TRBD1 or TRBD2 (5 bases each). Per germline, CDR1 SGHAT and CDR2 FQNNGV. Trimming took off 4 bases at V and 8 bases at J, with 13 bases between the two ends. CDR3 length equals 13 residues. The CDR3 reads CASSSGPWGTQYF. The DNA for the CDR3 is TGTGCCAGCAGCTCGGGACCATGGGGTACGCAGTATTTT. Based on the CDR3 plus reference TRBV11-2 and TRBJ2-3, the full variable domain is EAGVAQSPRYKIIEKRQSVAFWCNPISGHATLYWYQQILGQGPKLLIQFQNNGVVDDSQLPKDRFSAERLKGVDSTLKIQPAKLEDSAVYLCASSSGPWGTQYFGPGTRLTVL.

V gene TRBV4-3 combines with J gene TRBJ2-1, with D perhaps TRBD2 (6 bases). The germline gives CDR1 LGHNA, CDR2 YSLEER. Trimming left V 0 bases short and J 9 bases short, with 15 bases between. The CDR3 spans 15 residues. The CDR3 region has the DNA TGCGCCAGCAGCCAAGAGGCGGGACCCGTCGGTGAGCAGTTCTTC. This encodes CASSQEAGPVGEQFF.

This chain links TRBV19 with TRBJ2-7; D is unresolved. The ends were cut back, 5 bases at V and 1 base at J, with 6 bases in the middle. This CDR3 region has 12 residues. Germline lookup yields CDR1 LNHDA and CDR2 SQIVND (reference sequence). The CDR3, as DNA: TGTGCCAGTAGTCTCGGTTCCTACGAGCAGTACTTC. Translated: CASSLGSYEQYF.

This sequence joins TRBV11-2 and TRBJ2-2, with 11 bases identical to TRBD2. Germline CDR1 and CDR2: SGHAT and FQNNGV. Trimming took 2 bases from V and 6 from J; bases not matched to a gene: 8. This CDR3 has 17 amino acids. The CDR3 spells CASSLYSGGAAAGELFF. The CDR3 DNA sequence: TGTGCCAGCAGCTTATATAGCGGGGGGGCCGCCGCCGGGGAGCTGTTTTTT.

This chain links TRBV19 with TRBJ2-3; the D is unclear. Trimming pared 3 bases from V and 5 bases from J, leaving 9 bases between. Germline CDR1 and CDR2: LNHDA and SQIVND (reference sequence). The CDR3 extends over 13 amino acids. CDR3 sequence reads: CASSIGWEDTQYF. In DNA, the CDR3 is TGTGCCAGTAGTATCGGATGGGAAGATACGCAGTATTTT.

The chain recombines TRBV3-1 (or the pseudogene TRBV3-2) with TRBJ2-3; D assignment may be TRBD1 or TRBD2 (6 bases each). The germline CDR1 and CDR2 sequences are LGHDT and YNNKEL (reference sequence). The CDR3 consists of 17 residues. V shed 3 bases and J shed 1 base, with 17 bases lying between them. CDR3 in amino acids: CASSHNGGGPGTDTQYF. The CDR3 coding sequence is TGTGCCAGCAGCCACAACGGAGGGGGGCCGGGCACAGATACGCAGTATTTT.

The V gene is TRBV6-5, the J gene TRBJ1-3, with D maybe TRBD1 (5 bases). Germline V gene lookup returns CDR1 MNHEY and CDR2 SVGAGI. CDR3 size: 15 residues. The ends were cut back, 10 bases at V and 0 bases at J, with 16 bases in the middle. CDR3 bases: TGTGCCACCAGGGAGGGTTGGCTCTCTGGAAACACCATATATTTT. Translation gives CATREGWLSGNTIYF.